This TCR beta chain was observed in a study of OX40 agonist ivuxolimab in advanced cancers. Study in general: Patients in the trial were receiving intravenous ivuxolimab every 2 weeks, at doses of 0.01 to 10 mg/kg. Patients treated during dose escalation were battling hepatocellular carcinoma, melanoma, renal cell or head and neck cancer.

Sampling times: baseline, cycle 4 day 1, cycle 7 day 1. The protocol was immunoSEQ multiplex PCR, while the TCRdb copy is restricted to in-frame clones and leaves out a portion. Here the sample spans tens of thousands of clones, 91% being singletons. This clonotype was obtained from an adult with an advanced solid tumor such as melanoma, head and neck, liver or kidney cancer. Sequenced here: CD4+ or CD8+ T cells sorted from blood, sampled in a trial of the OX40 agonist ivuxolimab.

The CDR3 region is CASSKTGVDTQYF. Written as DNA, the CDR3 is TGTGCCAGCAGTAAGACAGGGGTCGATACGCAGTATTTT. This chain connects TRBV27 to TRBJ2-3; 8 positions match TRBD1. Germline loops: CDR1 MNHEY, CDR2 SMNVEV (reference sequence). After removal of 5 bases from V and 6 bases from J, the junction contained 4 bases not matched to a gene. The length of the CDR3 is 13 residues.